A single T cell receptor (beta chain) is shown here with its context. Its antigen is not known. One junction end disagrees with the germline gene, perhaps due to a read error. Amplification targeted the TCR beta CDR3 regions, with RNA transcripts as the source material. Amplification began with first-round RT-PCR using HTBI primers, then second-round multiplex PCR was performed. Each CDR3 protein gets one entry after TCRdb re-called the multiplex PCR reads with MiXCR. The sample includes approximately 700,000 distinct CDR3 sequences, 35% to 50% of them seen just once. The sample is drawn from a study of Graves' ophthalmopathy and Graves' hyperthyroidism. Germline V gene lookup returns CDR1 MGHDK and CDR2 SYGVNS. This CDR3 spans 17 amino acids. General study findings and limits: Blood shared most expanded thyroid clonotypes above 0.001 frequency.

This rearrangement joins TRBV25-1 to TRBJ2-2; 8 nucleotides match TRBD2. Material for sequencing was peripheral blood. The receptor was derived from an adult man with Graves' ophthalmopathy. The CDR3 DNA is TGCGCCAGCAGCCAGCCCCCGGGGGGGCCGGTCACCGGGGAGCTGTTTTTT. As protein: CASSQPPGGPVTGELFF.